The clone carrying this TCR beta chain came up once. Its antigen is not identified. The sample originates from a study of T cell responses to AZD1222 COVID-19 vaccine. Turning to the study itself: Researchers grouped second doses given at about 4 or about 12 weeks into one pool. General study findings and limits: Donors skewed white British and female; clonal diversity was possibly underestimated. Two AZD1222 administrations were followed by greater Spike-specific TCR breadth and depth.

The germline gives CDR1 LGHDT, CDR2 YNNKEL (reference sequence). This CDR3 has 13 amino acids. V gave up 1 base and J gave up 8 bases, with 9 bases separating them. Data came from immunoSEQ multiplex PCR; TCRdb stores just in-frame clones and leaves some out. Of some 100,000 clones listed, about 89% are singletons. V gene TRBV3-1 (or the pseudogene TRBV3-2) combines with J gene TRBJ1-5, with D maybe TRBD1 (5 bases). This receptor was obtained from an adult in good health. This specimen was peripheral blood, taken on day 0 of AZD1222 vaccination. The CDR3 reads CASSQGGGEPQHF. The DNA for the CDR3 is TGTGCCAGCAGCCAAGGGGGGGGAGAGCCCCAGCATTTT.